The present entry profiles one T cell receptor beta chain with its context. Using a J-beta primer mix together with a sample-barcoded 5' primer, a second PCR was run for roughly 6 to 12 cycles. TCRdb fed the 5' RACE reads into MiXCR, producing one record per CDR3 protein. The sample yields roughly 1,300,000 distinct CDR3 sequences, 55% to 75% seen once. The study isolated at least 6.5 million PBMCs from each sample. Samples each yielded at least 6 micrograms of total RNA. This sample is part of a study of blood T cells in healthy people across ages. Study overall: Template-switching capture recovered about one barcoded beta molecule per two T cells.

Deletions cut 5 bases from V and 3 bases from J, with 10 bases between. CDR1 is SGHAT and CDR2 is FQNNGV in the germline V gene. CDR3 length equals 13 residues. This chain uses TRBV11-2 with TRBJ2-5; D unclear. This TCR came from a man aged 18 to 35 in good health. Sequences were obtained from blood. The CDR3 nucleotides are TGTGCCAGCAGCCCTTCGTCGAAAGAGACCCAGTACTTC. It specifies CASSPSSKETQYF.